The T cell receptor beta chain under discussion was sequenced for a study of shared clonotypes between healthy human individuals. Sequencing used immunoSEQ multiplex PCR; TCRdb keeps in-frame clones, though not all of them. The data hold about 320,000 clones, with about nine tenths observed a single time. Of note for this clone: What it binds is unknown.

The study's findings and limits: Clonotypes shared by all four donors outscored non-shared clonotypes in generation probability.

Sample: memory CD8+ T cells sorted from blood. Subset defined: CD45RO+ cells pooled with CCR7-negative TemRA cells. This TCR came from a man aged 18 to 35 in good health.

CDR3: CASSPWTSEETQYF. CDR3 nucleotides: TGTGCCAGCAGCCCTTGGACTTCAGAAGAGACCCAGTACTTC. V usage is TRBV7-8 and J usage is TRBJ2-5; a weak D match, TRBD2 (5 bases). This CDR3 contains 14 residues. Germline loops: CDR1 SGHVS, CDR2 FQNEAQ. Trimming stripped 5 bases from V and 3 bases from J, with 13 bases between.